Reported below is one T cell receptor (beta chain). Enrolment of Seattle patients took place during active infection, and they were followed longitudinally. In the original analysis: Nucleated cell number was recorded as an estimate derived from reference gene primer amplification. The assay was immunoSEQ multiplex PCR, and TCRdb's table has in-frame clones only and misses some. That table furnishes V, J and clone size, whereas the DNA furnished D and trimming. This sample has roughly 380,000 clones; approximately 89% occur once, and the top ten carry approximately 1.5%. CDR3 length: 13 residues. The V end was cut by 3 bases, the J end by 7 bases, with 12 bases between. The V gene's germline CDR1 is MDHEN and CDR2 SYDVKM. The sample comes from a study of blood T cell repertoires in COVID-19. Study context: The United States, Italy and Spain were the sources of the acute and convalescent COVID-19 samples. In each case, the material was cDNA or gDNA derived from T cells, B-cell-depleted T cells, or PBMCs.

V is TRBV28 and J is TRBJ1-2; the D is unclear. This sequence originates from a woman in her 40s with COVID-19, enrolled during active disease. Sequences were obtained from peripheral blood. This CDR3 reads CASSFRQISGYTF. CDR3 DNA sequence: TGTGCCAGCAGTTTCAGGCAAATATCTGGCTACACCTTC.